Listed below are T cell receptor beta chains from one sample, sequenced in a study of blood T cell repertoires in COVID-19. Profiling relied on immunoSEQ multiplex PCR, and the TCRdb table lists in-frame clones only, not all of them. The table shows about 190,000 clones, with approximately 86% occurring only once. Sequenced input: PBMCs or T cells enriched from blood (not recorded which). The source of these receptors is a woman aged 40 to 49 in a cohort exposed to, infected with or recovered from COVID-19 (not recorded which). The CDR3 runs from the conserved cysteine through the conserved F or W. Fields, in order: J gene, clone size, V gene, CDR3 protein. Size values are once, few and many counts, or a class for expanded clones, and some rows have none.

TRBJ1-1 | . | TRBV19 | CASKRQGLSEAFF
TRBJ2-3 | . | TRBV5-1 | CASALAGEDTQYF
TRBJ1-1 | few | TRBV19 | CASSIQGNTEAFF
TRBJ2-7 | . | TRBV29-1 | CSVDWAGGPYEQYF
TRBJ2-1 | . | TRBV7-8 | CASRLAASSYNEQFF
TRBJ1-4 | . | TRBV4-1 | CASSQGNTAVEKLFF
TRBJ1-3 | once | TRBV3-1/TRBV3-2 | CASSQPPGTVNSGNTIYF
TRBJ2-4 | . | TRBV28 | CASSLLGTGTLAKNIQYF
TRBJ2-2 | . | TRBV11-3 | CASSSTGNTGELFF
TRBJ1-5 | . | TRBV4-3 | CASSQDWGGDQPQHF